The text below deals with one TCR beta chain. Its matching antigen is unknown. CDR1 and CDR2 from the germline V gene are SGHDT and YYEEEE. The CDR3 loop spans 12 amino acids. Trimming removed 3 bases from V and 5 bases from J, with 9 bases in between. The data were taken from a study of CD8+CD57+ T cells in acquired aplastic anemia. Study in general: Roughly 3.2 ug was the average amount of DNA from sorted CD4+ and CD8+ cells. Study-level points and caveats: The number of CD8+ CDR3 sequences shared by patients and controls was around 30. Patients showed no significant difference from controls in CD8+ Simpson's diversity.

Template material for TCR beta VDJ and CDR3 profiling consisted of genomic DNA. TCRdb itself ran the reads through MiXCR, one entry per CDR3 protein. The data contain around 250,000 distinct CDR3 sequences, approximately 55% of them singletons. The TCR originated in a human donor with severe aplastic anemia or a healthy control (not recorded which). This sequence joins TRBV5-6 and TRBJ2-7; TRBD1 might be the D (5 bases). Specimen: sorted CD4+, CD8+, or CD8+CD57+ T cells (not recorded which) from PBMCs. The chain's CDR3 is CASSSDSDEQYF. The CDR3 coding sequence is TGTGCCAGCAGCTCAGACAGCGACGAGCAGTACTTC.